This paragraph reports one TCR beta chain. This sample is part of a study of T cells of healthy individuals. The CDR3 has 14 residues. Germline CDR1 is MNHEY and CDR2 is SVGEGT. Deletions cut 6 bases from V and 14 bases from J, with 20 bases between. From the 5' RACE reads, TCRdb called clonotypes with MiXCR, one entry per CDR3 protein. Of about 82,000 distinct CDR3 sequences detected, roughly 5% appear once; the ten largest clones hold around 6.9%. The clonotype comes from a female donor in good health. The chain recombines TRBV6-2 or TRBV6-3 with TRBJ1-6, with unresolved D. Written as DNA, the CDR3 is TGTGCCAGCAGCCTTAGGACCGATCGCTTCGCCCTCCACTTT. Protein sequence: CASSLRTDRFALHF.